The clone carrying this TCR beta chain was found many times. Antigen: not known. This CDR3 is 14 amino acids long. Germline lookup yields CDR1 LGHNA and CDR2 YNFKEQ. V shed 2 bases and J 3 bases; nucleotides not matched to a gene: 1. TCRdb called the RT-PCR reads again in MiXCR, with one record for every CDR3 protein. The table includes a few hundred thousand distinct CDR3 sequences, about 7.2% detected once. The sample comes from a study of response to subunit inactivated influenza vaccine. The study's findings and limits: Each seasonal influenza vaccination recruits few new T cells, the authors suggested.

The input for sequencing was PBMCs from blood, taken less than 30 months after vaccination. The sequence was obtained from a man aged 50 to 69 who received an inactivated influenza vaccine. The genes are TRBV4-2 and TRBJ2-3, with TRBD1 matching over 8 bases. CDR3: CASSQRTGTDTQYF. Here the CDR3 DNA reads TGTGCCAGCAGCCAAAGGACAGGGACAGATACGCAGTATTTT.